A selection of T cell receptor beta chains follows, all from one sample in a study of shared clonotypes between healthy human individuals. Clones were read by immunoSEQ multiplex PCR, and TCRdb kept only the in-frame ones, dropping some. This repertoire shows roughly 700,000 clones, under 80% found once; its top ten account for approximately 1.8%. The specimen was memory CD4+ T cells sorted from blood. The source of these receptors is a woman in her 30s in good health. The CDR3 runs from the conserved cysteine through the conserved F or W. Fields, in order: clone size, J gene, V gene, D gene, CDR3 protein, CDR3 DNA. The D gene is left open where the match is weak. Some rows have no size entry. The others give once, few or many, or a class for an expanded clone.

>.|TRBJ1-1|TRBV5-4|.
CASSTLANTEAFF
TGTGCCAGCAGTACCCTGGCGAACACTGAAGCTTTCTTT
>.|TRBJ1-1|TRBV6-6|.
CASSYPLQGEAFF
TGTGCCAGCAGTTACCCGCTTCAGGGGGAAGCTTTCTTT
>few|TRBJ2-5|TRBV2|.
CASSKVQETQYF
TGTGCCAGCAGTAAGGTACAAGAGACCCAGTACTTC
>few|TRBJ2-3|TRBV12-5|.
CASGLGDTQYF
TGTGCTAGTGGTTTAGGAGATACGCAGTATTTT
>.|TRBJ2-3|TRBV18|.
CASSPPGSGKDTQYF
TGTGCCAGCTCACCACCTGGGTCGGGAAAAGATACGCAGTATTTT
>.|TRBJ1-4|TRBV7-9|.
CASSSSGTSTNEKLFF
TGTGCCAGCAGCTCCTCGGGGACCTCAACTAATGAAAAACTGTTTTTT
>.|TRBJ2-2|TRBV5-4|.
CASSLGGTGELFF
TGTGCCAGCAGCTTGGGGGGTACCGGGGAGCTGTTTTTT
>.|TRBJ1-2|TRBV6-6|.
CASSYSMGGIGYTF
TGTGCCAGCAGTTACTCGATGGGGGGGATCGGCTACACCTTC
>.|TRBJ1-1|TRBV5-5|.
CASSLEGGMNTEAFF
TGTGCCAGCAGCTTGGAGGGGGGAATGAACACTGAAGCTTTCTTT
>.|TRBJ1-1|TRBV6-1|TRBD1
CASSDRTGGPGTEAFF
TGTGCCAGCAGTGATCGGACAGGAGGACCTGGAACTGAAGCTTTCTTT
>.|TRBJ2-2|TRBV9|.
CASSVHYTGELFF
TGTGCCAGCAGCGTACATTACACCGGGGAGCTGTTTTTT
>.|TRBJ2-1|TRBV4-1|TRBD2
CASSQGRIAGGYNEQFF
TGCGCCAGCAGCCAAGGGCGGATAGCGGGAGGCTACAATGAGCAGTTCTTC
>.|TRBJ2-5|TRBV7-3|TRBD1
CASSLTGPTGQETQYF
TGTGCCAGCAGCTTAACGGGTCCGACAGGGCAGGAGACCCAGTACTTC
>few|TRBJ1-5|TRBV28|TRBD1
CASSFPWDRGNQPQHF
TGTGCCAGCAGTTTCCCTTGGGACAGGGGTAATCAGCCCCAGCATTTT
>.|TRBJ1-1|TRBV5-6|.
CASSLGMNTEAFF
TGTGCCAGCAGCTTGGGAATGAACACTGAAGCTTTCTTT
>.|TRBJ2-3|TRBV6-5|TRBD1
CASGDRGLSTDTQYF
TGTGCCAGCGGAGACAGGGGGCTTAGCACAGATACGCAGTATTTT
>.|TRBJ2-1|TRBV10-1|TRBD2
CASSPSGVYNEQFF
TGCGCCAGCAGTCCTAGCGGAGTCTACAATGAGCAGTTCTTC
>.|TRBJ2-7|TRBV2|TRBD2
CASSAVTSEYYEQYF
TGTGCCAGCAGTGCCGTGACTAGCGAGTACTACGAGCAGTACTTC
>.|TRBJ2-1|TRBV19|TRBD2
CASSPLPLAGPYNEQFF
TGTGCCAGTAGTCCCCTACCACTAGCGGGACCTTACAATGAGCAGTTCTTC
>.|TRBJ2-7|TRBV5-4|TRBD1
CASSLRTGGIYEQYF
TGTGCCAGCAGCTTGCGGACAGGGGGTATCTACGAGCAGTACTTC
>.|TRBJ2-2|TRBV7-2|.
CASSLAPRAATGELFF
TGTGCCAGCAGCTTAGCTCCGCGGGCAGCCACCGGGGAGCTGTTTTTT
>.|TRBJ1-2|TRBV11-2|TRBD1
CASSLGQGEYYGYTF
TGTGCCAGCAGCTTGGGTCAGGGGGAATACTATGGCTACACCTTC
>.|TRBJ2-3|TRBV28|TRBD2
CASSIGLVQYF
TGTGCCAGCAGTATCGGACTAGTGCAGTATTTT
>.|TRBJ2-5|TRBV27|TRBD2
CASSLTASGIKTQYF
TGTGCCAGCAGTTTAACGGCTAGCGGAATAAAGACCCAGTACTTC
>.|TRBJ2-5|TRBV11-2|.
CASSGERRETQYF
TGTGCCAGCAGCGGGGAACGGCGAGAGACCCAGTACTTC
>.|TRBJ2-5|TRBV11-3|.
CASSLGPNQETQYF
TGTGCCAGCAGCTTAGGACCGAACCAAGAGACCCAGTACTTC
>few|TRBJ2-3|TRBV2|TRBD2
CASSFGRSGDTDTQYF
TGTGCCAGCAGTTTCGGGAGGTCGGGGGACACAGATACGCAGTATTTT
>.|TRBJ1-2|TRBV4-1|.
CASSQDKGYGYTF
TGCGCCAGCAGCCAAGATAAGGGCTATGGCTACACCTTC
>.|TRBJ2-7|TRBV6-6|TRBD2
CASSRPGGSSYEQYF
TGTGCCAGCAGCCGTCCCGGCGGGAGCTCCTACGAGCAGTACTTC
>.|TRBJ1-4|TRBV7-6|.
CASSLSIAKGEKLFF
TGTGCCAGCAGCTTAAGTATCGCTAAAGGGGAAAAACTGTTTTTT
>.|TRBJ2-5|TRBV15|TRBD2
CATSRETGGVRPQYF
TGTGCCACCAGCAGAGAGACGGGGGGGGTAAGACCCCAGTACTTC
>.|TRBJ1-1|TRBV10-3|TRBD1
CAISERQGNTEAFF
TGTGCCATCAGTGAGCGACAGGGGAACACTGAAGCTTTCTTT
>.|TRBJ1-5|TRBV5-1|.
CASSLGPGSNQPQHF
TGCGCCAGCAGCTTGGGCCCGGGCAGCAATCAGCCCCAGCATTTT
>.|TRBJ2-7|TRBV6-5|.
CASSSGSLYEQYF
TGTGCCAGCAGCTCCGGGTCCCTATACGAGCAGTACTTC
>.|TRBJ2-7|TRBV2|.
CASSEAIVYEQYF
TGTGCCAGCAGTGAAGCTATCGTCTACGAGCAGTACTTC
>.|TRBJ2-1|TRBV4-1|TRBD2
CASSGITGDSGRAYNEQFF
TGCGCCAGCAGCGGCATTACAGGAGACAGCGGGAGGGCCTACAATGAGCAGTTCTTC
>.|TRBJ2-2|TRBV7-2|.
CASSLVALVDGELFF
TGTGCCAGCAGCTTAGTCGCGCTAGTAGACGGGGAGCTGTTTTTT
>.|TRBJ1-2|TRBV5-8|.
CASRPSAGLRGGYTF
TGTGCCAGCAGACCCAGCGCGGGACTGAGGGGTGGCTACACCTTC
>.|TRBJ1-2|TRBV4-1|.
CASSQESREHGYTF
TGCGCCAGCAGCCAAGAGTCCAGGGAACATGGCTACACCTTC
>many|TRBJ2-5|TRBV6-6|.
CASSYRFETQYF
TGTGCCAGCAGTTACCGGTTTGAGACCCAGTACTTC
>once|TRBJ1-2|TRBV5-4|TRBD1
CASSLQGDYAGYTF
TGTGCCAGCAGCTTACAGGGGGACTATGCTGGCTACACCTTC
>.|TRBJ1-1|TRBV14|.
CASSQEGAIPTEAFF
TGTGCCAGCAGCCAAGAGGGAGCCATACCCACTGAAGCTTTCTTT
>.|TRBJ1-5|TRBV29-1|.
CSVGGSPGQPQHF
TGCAGCGTTGGAGGTAGCCCGGGTCAGCCCCAGCATTTT
>many|TRBJ1-5|TRBV7-8|TRBD1
CASSLGRDRAYQPQHF
TGTGCCAGCAGCTTAGGTCGGGACAGGGCCTATCAGCCCCAGCATTTT
>.|TRBJ2-3|TRBV5-1|TRBD2
CASSATGTTTTTDTQYF
TGCGCCAGCAGCGCGACCGGGACTACGACTACCACAGATACGCAGTATTTT
>.|TRBJ1-1|TRBV6-5|TRBD1
CASSRTGGPNTEAFF
TGTGCCAGCAGTCGGACAGGGGGCCCGAACACTGAAGCTTTCTTT
>.|TRBJ1-4|TRBV5-1|.
CASSYSGTDEKLFF
TGCGCCAGCAGCTATTCGGGGACGGATGAAAAACTGTTTTTT
>.|TRBJ1-1|TRBV28|.
CASSSLPGGAEAFF
TGTGCCAGCAGTTCCCTCCCCGGGGGGGCTGAAGCTTTCTTT